This T cell receptor beta chain was profiled in a study of Ad26.COV2.S vaccination and SARS-CoV-2 variants. Study at large: It was the COV1001 Ad26.COV2.S trial arm that included the donor.

Some clones are missing from TCRdb's copy, which holds only in-frame ones; the method was immunoSEQ multiplex PCR. This table holds 300,000 to 400,000 clones, 75% to 90% found once. Treatment noted: 19 received Ad26.COV2.S at low or high dose, single or two shots; a few received placebo; per-sample allocation not given. Sampling occurred on day 63 after the first vaccine or placebo injection. Looked up from germline, CDR1 is MNHEY and CDR2 is SVGEGT. The CDR3 contains 12 residues. The germline V and J ends were trimmed by 5 bases and 4 bases, with 7 bases remaining between them. The chain joins TRBV6-2 or TRBV6-3 to TRBJ2-3; the D is unclear. This receptor was identified in a person aged 18 to 65 who received the Ad26.COV2.S COVID-19 vaccine or a placebo. The sample in question was peripheral blood, obtained in a trial of Ad26.COV2.S vaccine versus placebo. The CDR3 reads CASSIGSDTQYF. CDR3 in DNA: TGTGCCAGCAGTATTGGATCAGATACGCAGTATTTT.